This TCR beta chain was recovered during a study of cytomegalovirus exposure and HLA in healthy donors. PCR involved 60 Vbeta and 13 Jbeta primers. The repertoire was sequenced with immunoSEQ multiplex PCR; TCRdb's copy has only in-frame clones and lacks some. The sample carries about 190,000 clones, roughly 80% recorded once. From germline, CDR1 is SQVTM and CDR2 ANQGSEA. V was pared by 5 bases and J by 4 bases, with 20 bases between. This CDR3 is 16 amino acids long. The J gene is TRBJ2-2, the V gene TRBV29-1; no clear D. Material: PBMCs. The clonotype comes from a woman aged 18-35 years in good health and CMV-seronegative. CDR3 residues: CSVYPNGGEGTGELFF. The CDR3, as DNA: TGCAGCGTTTACCCCAACGGCGGAGAAGGCACCGGGGAGCTGTTTTTT.